This T cell receptor beta chain was retrieved from a study of cytomegalovirus exposure and HLA in healthy donors. Study-wide points: Per a prior analysis, the majority of TCR beta V segments were productive roughly 87% or roughly 30% of the time. Cytomegalovirus association was assigned to more than 150 TCR beta chains. When the data were analyzed later, several of the most significant clusters appeared to be linked to common viral pathogens. Later analysis reportedly placed an Asian-associated ancestry cluster below the roughly 640-donor mean in N-insertions.

Comments on this clone: The antigen remains undetermined.

The PCR had 60 Vbeta and 13 Jbeta primers. Generated by immunoSEQ multiplex PCR, the TCRdb table keeps only in-frame clones and is missing some. The table has 100,000 to 150,000 clones, around 8.5% seen once. V was clipped by 7 bases and J by 0 bases, with 12 bases between them. The CDR3 has 15 amino acids. Germline assignment: CDR1 MNHNS and CDR2 SASEGT. The chain uses TRBV6-1 and TRBJ1-4, with a weak D call TRBD1 (6 bases). This clonotype originated in a man aged 35 to 55 in good health and CMV-seronegative. The specimen was PBMCs. The CDR3 DNA reads TGTGCCAGCATGGGGGCAGGGGCAACTAATGAAAAACTGTTTTTT. This sequence encodes CASMGAGATNEKLFF.